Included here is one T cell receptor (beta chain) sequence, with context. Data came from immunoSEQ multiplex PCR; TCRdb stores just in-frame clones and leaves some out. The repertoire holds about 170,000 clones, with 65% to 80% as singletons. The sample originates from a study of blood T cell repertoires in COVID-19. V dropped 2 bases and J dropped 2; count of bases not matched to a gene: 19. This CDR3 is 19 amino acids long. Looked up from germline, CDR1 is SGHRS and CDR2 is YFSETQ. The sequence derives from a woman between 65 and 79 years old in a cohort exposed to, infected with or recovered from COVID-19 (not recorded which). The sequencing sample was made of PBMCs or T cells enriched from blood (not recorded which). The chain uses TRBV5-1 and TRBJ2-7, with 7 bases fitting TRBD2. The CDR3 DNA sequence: TGCGCCAGCAGCTTACCCACCGAAGGAGCGGGATCTCGGCCCTACGAGCAGTACTTC. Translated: CASSLPTEGAGSRPYEQYF.